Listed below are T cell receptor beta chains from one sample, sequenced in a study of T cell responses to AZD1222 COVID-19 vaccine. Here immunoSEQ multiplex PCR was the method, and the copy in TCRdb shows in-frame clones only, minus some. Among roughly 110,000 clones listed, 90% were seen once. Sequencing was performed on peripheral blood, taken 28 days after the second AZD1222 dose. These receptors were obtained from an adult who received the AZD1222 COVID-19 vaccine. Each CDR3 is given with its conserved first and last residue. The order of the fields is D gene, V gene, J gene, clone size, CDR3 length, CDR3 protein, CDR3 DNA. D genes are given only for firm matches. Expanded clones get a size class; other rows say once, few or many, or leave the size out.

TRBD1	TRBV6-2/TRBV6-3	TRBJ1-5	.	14	CASSPTGGRQPQHF	TGTGCCAGCAGCCCGACAGGGGGGCGTCAGCCCCAGCATTTT
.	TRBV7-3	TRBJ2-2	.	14	CASSLKGVAGELFF	TGTGCCAGCAGCTTAAAGGGGGTCGCTGGGGAGCTGTTTTTT
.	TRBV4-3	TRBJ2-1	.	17	CASSQGSWTETYNEQFF	TGCGCCAGCAGCCAAGGAAGTTGGACAGAAACCTACAATGAGCAGTTCTTC
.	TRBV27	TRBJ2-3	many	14	CASTLSPGADTQYF	TGTGCCAGCACCCTAAGCCCGGGCGCAGATACGCAGTATTTT
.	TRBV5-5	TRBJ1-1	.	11	CASSDLIGAFF	TGTGCCAGCAGCGACCTTATCGGGGCTTTCTTT
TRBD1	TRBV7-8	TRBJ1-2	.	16	CASSLARTGGNYGYTF	TGTGCCAGCAGCTTAGCCAGGACAGGAGGAAACTATGGCTACACCTTC
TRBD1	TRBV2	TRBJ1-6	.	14	CASHRGGRASPLHF	TGTGCCAGCCACAGAGGGGGCCGGGCGTCACCCCTCCACTTT
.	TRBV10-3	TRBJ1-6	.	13	CARSGTKNSPLHF	TGTGCCAGATCTGGGACTAAAAATTCACCCCTCCACTTT
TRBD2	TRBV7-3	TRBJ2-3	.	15	CASSDSGGNTDTQYF	TGTGCCAGCAGCGATAGCGGGGGGAACACAGATACGCAGTATTTT
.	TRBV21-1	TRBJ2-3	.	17	CASSIHPGQGAGDTQYF	TGTGCCAGCAGCATCCACCCTGGACAGGGGGCAGGAGATACGCAGTATTTT
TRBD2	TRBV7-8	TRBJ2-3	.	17	CASSFRRSGGSTDTQYF	TGTGCCAGCAGCTTCCGTCGTAGCGGGGGGAGCACAGATACGCAGTATTTT
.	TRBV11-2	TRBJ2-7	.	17	CASSPVDRGQSSYEQYF	TGTGCCAGCAGCCCCGTGGATCGCGGACAGAGTTCCTACGAGCAGTACTTC
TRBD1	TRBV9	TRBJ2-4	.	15	CASSPTGLAKNIQYF	TGTGCCAGCAGCCCGACAGGGTTAGCCAAAAACATTCAGTACTTC
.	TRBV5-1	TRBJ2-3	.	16	CASSFGRTLGTDTQYF	TGCGCCAGCAGCTTCGGGCGGACCCTGGGGACAGATACGCAGTATTTT
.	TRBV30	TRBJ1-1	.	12	CAWKGGVTEAFF	TGTGCCTGGAAAGGGGGAGTCACTGAAGCTTTCTTT
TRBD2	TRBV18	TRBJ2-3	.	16	CASSPPGLAGLDTQYF	TGTGCCAGCTCACCACCGGGGCTAGCGGGGTTAGATACGCAGTATTTT
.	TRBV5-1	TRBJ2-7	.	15	CASSSNHRGGYEQYF	TGCGCCAGCAGCTCCAACCACAGGGGAGGGTACGAGCAGTACTTC
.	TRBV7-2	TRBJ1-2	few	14	CASSLDQGLWGYTF	TGTGCCAGCAGCTTAGATCAGGGGCTATGGGGCTACACCTTC
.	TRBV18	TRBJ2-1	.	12	CASSPMDNEQFF	TGTGCCAGCTCACCGATGGACAATGAGCAGTTCTTC
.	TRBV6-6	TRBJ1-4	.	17	CASSRSPPGATNEKLFF	TGTGCCAGCAGTCGCTCCCCCCCGGGGGCAACTAATGAAAAACTGTTTTTT
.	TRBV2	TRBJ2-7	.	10	CASSVIAQYF	TGTGCCAGCAGTGTCATAGCGCAGTACTTC
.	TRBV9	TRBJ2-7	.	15	CASSVVGGAPSEQYF	TGTGCCAGCAGCGTAGTGGGGGGGGCGCCGAGCGAGCAGTACTTC
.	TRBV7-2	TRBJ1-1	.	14	CASSLQGPNTEAFF	TGTGCCAGCAGCTTACAGGGGCCTAACACTGAAGCTTTCTTT
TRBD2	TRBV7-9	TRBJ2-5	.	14	CASSPRTSAETQYF	TGTGCCAGCAGCCCCAGGACTAGCGCAGAGACCCAGTACTTC
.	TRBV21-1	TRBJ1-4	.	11	CASTPGGLRFF	TGTGCCAGCACCCCGGGGGGATTACGCTTTTTT
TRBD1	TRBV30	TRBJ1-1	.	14	CAWKPPDRGTEAFF	TGTGCCTGGAAACCCCCAGACAGGGGCACTGAAGCTTTCTTT
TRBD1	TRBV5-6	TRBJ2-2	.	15	CASSFPQGDTGELFF	TGTGCCAGCAGCTTTCCCCAGGGGGACACCGGGGAGCTGTTTTTT
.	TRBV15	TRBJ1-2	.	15	CATSLNRASNYGYTF	TGTGCCACCAGCCTGAACAGGGCCTCTAACTATGGCTACACCTTC